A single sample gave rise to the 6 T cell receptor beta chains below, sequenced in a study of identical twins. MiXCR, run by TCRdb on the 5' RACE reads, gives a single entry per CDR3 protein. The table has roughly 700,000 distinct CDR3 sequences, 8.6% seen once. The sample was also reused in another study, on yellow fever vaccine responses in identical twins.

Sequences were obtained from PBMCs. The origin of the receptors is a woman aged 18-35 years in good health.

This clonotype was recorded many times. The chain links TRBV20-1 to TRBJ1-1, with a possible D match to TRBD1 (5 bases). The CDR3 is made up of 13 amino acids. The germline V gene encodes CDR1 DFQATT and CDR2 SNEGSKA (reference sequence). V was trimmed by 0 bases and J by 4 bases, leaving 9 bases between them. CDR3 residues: CSARDRRGTEAFF. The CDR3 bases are TGCAGTGCTAGAGATCGAAGGGGCACTGAAGCTTTCTTT.

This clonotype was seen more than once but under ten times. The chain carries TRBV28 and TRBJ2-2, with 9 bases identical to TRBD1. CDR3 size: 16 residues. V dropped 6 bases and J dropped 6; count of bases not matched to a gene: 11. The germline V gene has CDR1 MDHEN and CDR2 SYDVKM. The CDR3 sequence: CASRTTGGNGAGELFF. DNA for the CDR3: TGTGCCAGCAGGACCACAGGGGGCAATGGCGCCGGGGAGCTGTTTTTT. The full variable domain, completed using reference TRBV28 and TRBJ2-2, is DVKVTQSSRYLVKRTGEKVFLECVQDMDHENMFWYRQDPGLGLRLIYFSYDVKMKEKGDIPEGYSVSREKKERFSLILESASTNQTSMYLCASRTTGGNGAGELFFGEGSRLTVL.

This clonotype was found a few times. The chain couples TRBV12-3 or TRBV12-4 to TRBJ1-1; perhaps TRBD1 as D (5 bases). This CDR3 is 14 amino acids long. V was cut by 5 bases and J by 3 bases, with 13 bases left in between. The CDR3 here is CASSVGPGDTEAFF. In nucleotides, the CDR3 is TGTGCCAGCAGTGTCGGCCCGGGGGACACTGAAGCTTTCTTT.

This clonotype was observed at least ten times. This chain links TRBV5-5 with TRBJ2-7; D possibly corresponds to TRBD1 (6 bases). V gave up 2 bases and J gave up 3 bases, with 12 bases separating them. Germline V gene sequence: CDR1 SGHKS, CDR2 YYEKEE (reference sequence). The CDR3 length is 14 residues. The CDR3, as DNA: TGTGCCAGCAGCTTCAGCCAGGGGAACTACGAGCAGTACTTC. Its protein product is CASSFSQGNYEQYF.

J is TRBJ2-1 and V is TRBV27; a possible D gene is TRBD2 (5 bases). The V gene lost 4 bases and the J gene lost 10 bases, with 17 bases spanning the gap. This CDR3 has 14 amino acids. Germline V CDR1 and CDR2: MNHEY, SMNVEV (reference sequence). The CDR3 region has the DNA TGTGCCAGCAGTTGGGCGGGCGAGGGATGGGAGCAGTTCTTC. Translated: CASSWAGEGWEQFF.

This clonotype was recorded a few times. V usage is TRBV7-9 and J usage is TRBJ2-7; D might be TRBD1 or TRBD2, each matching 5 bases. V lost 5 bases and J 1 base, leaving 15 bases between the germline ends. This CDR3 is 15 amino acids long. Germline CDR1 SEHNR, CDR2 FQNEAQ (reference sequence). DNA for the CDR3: TGTGCCAGCAGCCCGGGGCTAGCCACTTCCTACGAGCAGTACTTC. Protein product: CASSPGLATSYEQYF.